One sample yielded the 24 T cell receptor beta chains listed below, sequenced in a study of cytomegalovirus exposure and HLA in healthy donors. The PCR contained 60 Vbeta and 13 Jbeta primers. The data were produced by immunoSEQ multiplex PCR, yet TCRdb's version contains in-frame clones alone and is incomplete. The top ten hold 2.5% to 3% of the sample, which has more than 90,000 clones, 79% seen once. The sample taken for sequencing was PBMCs. The receptors shown here come from a young woman in good health and CMV-seropositive.

This chain connects TRBV21-1 to TRBJ2-1; the table's D call, TRBD2, was not checked against the DNA. TRBV21-1 is a pseudogene locus. The CDR3 has 18 residues. The CDR3 protein is CASSPRLGTSDSYNEQFF. In nucleotides, the CDR3 is TGTGCCAGCAGCCCCAGGCTGGGGACTAGCGACTCCTACAATGAGCAGTTCTTC.

The chain carries TRBV7-9 and TRBJ2-7, with 8 bases lining up with TRBD2. The CDR3 runs 18 residues. Looked up from germline, CDR1 is SEHNR and CDR2 is FQNEAQ (reference sequence). The V gene end was trimmed by 6 bases and the J gene end by 3 bases; junction bases not matched to a gene: 19. This chain's CDR3 is CASSSPGESGGPFYEQYF. The CDR3, as DNA: TGTGCCAGCAGTTCCCCCGGTGAATCGGGAGGGCCCTTCTACGAGCAGTACTTC. The full variable domain, completed using reference TRBV7-9 and TRBJ2-7, is DTGVSQNPRHKITKRGQNVTFRCDPISEHNRLYWYRQTLGQGPEFLTYFQNEAQLEKSRLLSDRFSAERPKGSFSTLEIQRTEQGDSAMYLCASSSPGESGGPFYEQYFGPGTRLTVT.

The chain joins TRBV6-5 to TRBJ1-4; D possibly corresponds to TRBD1 (5 bases). V shed 6 bases and J shed 7 bases, with 15 bases lying between them. Germline CDR1 MNHEY, CDR2 SVGAGI. The CDR3 runs 14 residues. Written as DNA, the CDR3 is TGTGCCAGCAGCCCTGACAGAAGTGGTGAAAAACTGTTTTTT. It encodes CASSPDRSGEKLFF.

The chain recombines TRBV7-2 with TRBJ2-3, with D possibly TRBD1 on 6 matching bases. V was clipped by 1 base and J by 6 bases, with 11 bases between them. This CDR3 has 14 amino acids. Germline V gene lookup returns CDR1 SGHTA and CDR2 FQGNSA. For the CDR3, the DNA is TGTGCCAGCAGCTTAGGGACAGCCCCTGATACGCAGTATTTT. Its translation is CASSLGTAPDTQYF.

Of note for this clone: This CDR3 is also generated by other DNA sequences in the sample. The V call is TRBV13, the J call TRBJ2-5; 7 nucleotides line up with TRBD1. Germline CDR1 PRHDT, CDR2 FYEKMQ (reference sequence). This CDR3 has 14 residues. The V gene end was trimmed by 1 base and the J gene end by 5 bases; junction bases not matched to a gene: 4. The chain's CDR3 is CASSLDRGQETQYF. Here the CDR3 DNA reads TGTGCCAGCAGCTTAGATAGGGGGCAGGAGACCCAGTACTTC.

The V and J genes are TRBV6-6 and TRBJ2-5, with D tentatively TRBD2 (6 bases). The J call may be faulty, since TRBJ2-7 better matches the DNA end. There are 13 residues in the CDR3. Germline V gene lookup returns CDR1 MNHNY and CDR2 SVGAGI (reference sequence). DNA for the CDR3: TGTGCCAGCAGTCTTGGGACTGCCTACGAGCAGTACTTC. It encodes CASSLGTAYEQYF.

The chain recombines TRBV7-6 with TRBJ2-3, with no clear D. V lost 5 bases to trimming and J lost 4 bases, with 4 bases between them. The CDR3 loop spans 11 amino acids. The germline gives CDR1 SGHVS, CDR2 FNYEAQ. As DNA, the CDR3 is TGTGCCAGCAGCCCCGCAGATACGCAGTATTTT. Its translation: CASSPADTQYF.

For this clone: Relative to the germline gene, one junction end is altered; a read error may explain this. The chain combines TRBV7-9 with TRBJ1-1; TRBD1 is a possible D gene (6 bases). From germline, CDR1 is SEHNR and CDR2 FQNEAQ (reference sequence). The CDR3 is made up of 13 amino acids. In DNA form, the CDR3 reads TGTTCCAGCAGCTTAGGGGGGGAACTTGAAGCTTTCTTT. Its translation: CSSSLGGELEAFF.

The table lists this clone with a few counts. The genes are TRBV7-9 and TRBJ2-1; 8 bases agree with TRBD2. This CDR3 region has 16 residues. CDR1 is SEHNR, CDR2 FQNEAQ, per germline (reference sequence). Trimming at V came to 4 bases and at J to 7 bases, leaving 12 bases not matched to a gene. The CDR3 DNA reads TGTGCCAGCAGCTCACCAACTAGCGGCCCTTGGAATGAGCAGTTCTTC. Translated: CASSSPTSGPWNEQFF.

The chain joins TRBV9 to TRBJ2-1; TRBD1 matches at 9 bases. Trimming took 0 bases from V and 7 from J; bases not matched to a gene: 14. The germline CDR1 and CDR2 sequences are SGDLS and YYNGEE. This CDR3 comprises 18 residues. The CDR3 sequence: CASSVVPFSGTGSNEQFF. In DNA, the CDR3 is TGTGCCAGCAGCGTAGTTCCCTTTTCCGGGACAGGGTCTAATGAGCAGTTCTTC.

This sequence joins TRBV7-3 and TRBJ2-1, with 8 nucleotides matching TRBD1. This CDR3 is built from 15 residues. V was pared by 2 bases and J by 5 bases, with 5 bases of the junction left unmatched. Germline V gives CDR1 SGHTA, CDR2 FQGTGA. DNA for the CDR3: TGTGCCAGCAGCTTAGGGGGACAGGCGGACAATGAGCAGTTCTTC. Amino acids: CASSLGGQADNEQFF.

The chain is built from TRBV18 and TRBJ2-1; 8 nucleotides match TRBD2. This CDR3 spans 14 amino acids. Germline lookup yields CDR1 KGHSH and CDR2 LQKENI. The V gene end was trimmed by 6 bases and the J gene end by 5 bases; junction bases not matched to a gene: 6. The CDR3, as DNA: TGTGCCAGCTCTCCCCCCGGGGGGGACAATGAGCAGTTCTTC. Amino acid sequence: CASSPPGGDNEQFF.

The rearrangement uses TRBV5-6 and TRBJ2-7; possibly TRBD1 for D (5 bases). The CDR3 is 15 residues long. V was pared by 4 bases and J by 0 bases, with 14 bases between. Looked up from germline, CDR1 is SGHDT and CDR2 is YYEEEE. This chain's CDR3 is CASSTKDILSYEQYF. DNA for the CDR3: TGTGCCAGCAGCACAAAGGACATCCTCTCCTACGAGCAGTACTTC.

This sequence joins TRBV11-2 and TRBJ1-1; the D gene is possibly TRBD1 (5 bases). The CDR3 spans 15 residues. V was clipped by 2 bases and J by 7 bases, with 17 bases between them. CDR1 and CDR2 from the germline V gene are SGHAT and FQNNGV. CDR3 amino acids: CASSLQKGRRGEAFF. In DNA form, the CDR3 reads TGTGCCAGCAGCTTACAAAAGGGGCGGCGGGGTGAAGCTTTCTTT.

V is TRBV30 and J is TRBJ2-5, with a weak D call TRBD2 (7 bases). Deletions cut 4 bases from V and 1 base from J, with 13 bases between. This CDR3 region has 14 residues. Germline-derived CDR1 and CDR2 are GTSNPN and SVGIG (reference sequence). CDR3 bases: TGTGCCTGGAACCGAGGGGGGGCCCAAGAGACCCAGTACTTC. Protein: CAWNRGGAQETQYF.

This chain joins TRBV5-1 and TRBJ1-5, with D perhaps matching TRBD1 (6 bases). The CDR3 loop spans 15 amino acids. Germline V gene lookup returns CDR1 SGHRS and CDR2 YFSETQ. V lost 0 bases and J lost 4, with 11 bases in between. CDR3 in amino acids: CASSLGQGLNQPQHF. Here the CDR3 DNA reads TGCGCCAGCAGCTTGGGGCAGGGGCTAAATCAGCCCCAGCATTTT.

The chain recombines TRBV29-1 with TRBJ2-1, with 9 bases that match TRBD1. This CDR3 is built from 14 residues. CDR1 and CDR2 (germline): SQVTM, ANQGSEA. Trimming at V came to 5 bases and at J to 4 bases, leaving 6 bases not matched to a gene. In nucleotides, the CDR3 is TGCAGCGTTACACAGGGGGCCTTGTACAATGAGCAGTTCTTC. Amino acid sequence: CSVTQGALYNEQFF.

This chain connects TRBV27 to TRBJ2-1; 7 bases fit TRBD1. The CDR3 covers 14 residues. Germline loops: CDR1 MNHEY, CDR2 SMNVEV (reference sequence). V gave up 5 bases and J gave up 5 bases; unmatched junction bases: 6. The CDR3 protein is CASSSRDRNNEQFF. CDR3 DNA sequence: TGTGCCAGCAGTAGCCGGGACAGAAACAATGAGCAGTTCTTC.

Notes on this clone: Other DNA sequences in the sample encode the same CDR3. The rearrangement uses TRBV15 and TRBJ1-1; D gene unclear. The germline gives CDR1 LNHNV, CDR2 YYDKDF (reference sequence). This CDR3 has 14 amino acids. Trimming took off 0 bases at V and 1 base at J, with 6 bases between the two ends. The CDR3 nucleotides read TGTGCCACCAGCAGAGACTACTCGAACACTGAAGCTTTCTTT. This gives the protein CATSRDYSNTEAFF. Based on the CDR3 plus reference TRBV15 and TRBJ1-1, the full variable domain is DAMVIQNPRYQVTQFGKPVTLSCSQTLNHNVMYWYQQKSSQAPKLLFHYYDKDFNNEADTPDNFQSRRPNTSFCFLDIRSPGLGDTAMYLCATSRDYSNTEAFFGQGTRLTVV.

V gene TRBV5-1 combines with J gene TRBJ2-7, with TRBD2 as a possible D gene (5 bases). The CDR3 runs to 13 residues. Per germline, CDR1 SGHRS and CDR2 YFSETQ. Trimming shortened V by 4 bases and J by 4 bases, and 12 bases separated the two germline ends. DNA of the CDR3: TGCGCCAGCAGCCAGAGCCGGGGTTACGAGCAGTACTTC. This gives the protein CASSQSRGYEQYF.

The chain uses TRBV18 and TRBJ1-3, with D tentatively TRBD1 (6 bases). The CDR3 runs to 16 residues. Germline V gives CDR1 KGHSH, CDR2 LQKENI. V gave up 3 bases and J gave up 0 bases, with 12 bases separating them. The CDR3 sequence is CASSPWGHNSGNTIYF. CDR3 sequence (DNA): TGTGCCAGCTCACCGTGGGGACATAACTCTGGAAACACCATATATTTT.

J is TRBJ2-1 and V is TRBV9; 8 bases agree with TRBD2. J lost 8 bases, V lost 0 bases, and 7 bases had no gene match. Per germline, CDR1 SGDLS and CDR2 YYNGEE. This CDR3 region has 15 residues. The CDR3, as DNA: TGTGCCAGCAGCGTAGGAGCGGGAGTTGGCGATGAGCAGTTCTTC. Translated: CASSVGAGVGDEQFF. Based on the CDR3 plus reference TRBV9 and TRBJ2-1, the full variable domain is DSGVTQTPKHLITATGQRVTLRCSPRSGDLSVYWYQQSLDQGLQFLIQYYNGEERAKGNILERFSAQQFPDLHSELNLSSLELGDSALYFCASSVGAGVGDEQFFGPGTRLTVL.

The chain is built from TRBV15 and TRBJ2-2; no firm D call. CDR1 and CDR2 from the germline V gene are LNHNV and YYDKDF (reference sequence). V was shortened by 3 bases and J by 6 bases, with 8 bases between the two germline ends. The CDR3 has 13 amino acids. CDR3 protein: CATSRVAPGELFF. CDR3 DNA sequence: TGTGCCACCAGCAGGGTCGCGCCCGGGGAGCTGTTTTTT.

V gene TRBV11-2 combines with J gene TRBJ2-4; TRBD2 matches 16 bases. V was pared by 4 bases and J by 6 bases, with 6 bases of the junction left unmatched. The CDR3 totals 17 residues. Germline loops: CDR1 SGHAT, CDR2 FQNNGV. In DNA, the CDR3 is TGTGCCAGCAGCTCGGGACTAGCGGGAGGGGGGAGAAACATTCAGTACTTC. Translated, it gives CASSSGLAGGGRNIQYF.